This T cell receptor beta chain was identified in a study of cytomegalovirus exposure and HLA in healthy donors. Study outcomes and limitations: Some public TCRs appeared in many individuals, while most sequences were rare.

13 Jbeta primers and 60 Vbeta primers were used for the PCR. The repertoire was sequenced with immunoSEQ multiplex PCR; TCRdb's copy has only in-frame clones and lacks some. Counted here are about 160,000 clones, 79% occurring once; the ten biggest clones make up 2.1%. As for this clone: Its antigen is unidentified.

This clonotype was obtained from a man aged 35-49 years in good health and CMV-seronegative. The specimen sequenced was PBMCs.

The CDR3 sequence is CAEGTSGRSDQETQYF. CDR3 coding DNA: TGCGCCGAGGGGACTAGCGGGCGGTCGGATCAAGAGACCCAGTACTTC. This chain joins TRBV10-1 and TRBJ2-5, with 12 bases matching TRBD2. Germline assignment: CDR1 WNHNN and CDR2 SYGVQD (reference sequence). The CDR3 runs to 16 residues. After removal of 11 bases from V and 2 bases from J, the junction contained 12 bases not matched to a gene.